The rows below give T cell receptor beta chains drawn from one sample of a study of T cells in Graves' hyperthyroidism and ophthalmopathy. TCRdb itself ran the multiplex PCR reads through MiXCR, one entry per CDR3 protein. Of some 440,000 distinct CDR3 sequences listed, 15% to 18% are singletons. Material: blood. These receptors originate from a young woman with Graves' hyperthyroidism. The CDR3 runs from the conserved cysteine through the conserved F or W. D genes are given only for firm matches. Clone size is shown for a subset of rows, as once, few, many or a class of expanded clone.

V	size	J	D	DNA	CDR3
TRBV4-2	few	TRBJ2-7	NA	TGTGCCAGTACACCCGACGGAACTTACGAGCAGTACTTC	CASTPDGTYEQYF
TRBV5-1	few	TRBJ1-2	NA	TGCGCCAGCAGCTACGGTGGGGGAGTAACCTATGGCTACACCTTC	CASSYGGGVTYGYTF
TRBV6-1	many	TRBJ2-7	TRBD2	TGTGCCAGCAGTCGGGAGCGGGGGACCTACGAGCAGTACTTC	CASSRERGTYEQYF
TRBV5-1	NA	TRBJ2-3	TRBD2	TGCGCCACTTCCGCGGGGGTGAGCACAGATACGCAGTATTTT	CATSAGVSTDTQYF
TRBV6-6	NA	TRBJ2-1	TRBD1	TGTGCCAGCAGTTACTCACAGGGGGTTAGCAATGAGCAGTTCTTC	CASSYSQGVSNEQFF
TRBV6-1	few	TRBJ2-7	NA	TGTGCCAGCAGTGCGGGGACCCCCTACGAGCAGTACTTC	CASSAGTPYEQYF
TRBV28	many	TRBJ1-3	NA	TGTGCCAGCAGTTTCAGGGGTATCGCTGGAAACACCATATATTTT	CASSFRGIAGNTIYF
TRBV7-2	many	TRBJ1-1	TRBD1	TGTGCCAGCAGCCACCGGGACAGGGTTGGTAACACTGAAGCTTTCTTT	CASSHRDRVGNTEAFF
TRBV11-2	NA	TRBJ2-1	NA	TGTGCCAGCAGTCATGGAGGAGGGGGCAATGAGCAGTTCTTC	CASSHGGGGNEQFF
TRBV7-8	NA	TRBJ1-4	NA	TGTGCCAGCAGCTGGGAAGGGGGAGGTAATGAAAAACTGTTTTTT	CASSWEGGGNEKLFF
TRBV11-2	many	TRBJ1-2	TRBD1	TGTGCCAGCAGCTTGGGGACAGGGACCTATGGCTACACCTTC	CASSLGTGTYGYTF
TRBV6-5	NA	TRBJ1-1	NA	TGTGCCAGCAGTTACAGGGACACGAACACTGAAGCTTTCTTT	CASSYRDTNTEAFF
TRBV19	many	TRBJ1-5	NA	TGTGCCAGTAGTATACTTGACAACAATCAGCCCCAGCATTTT	CASSILDNNQPQHF
TRBV24-1	many	TRBJ2-6	NA	TGTGCCACCAGTGATAGGGGATCTGGGGCCAACGTCCTGACTTTC	CATSDRGSGANVLTF
TRBV5-1	many	TRBJ2-3	NA	TGCGCCAGCAGCTCCGAGACAGATACGCAGTATTTT	CASSSETDTQYF
TRBV29-1	NA	TRBJ2-5	NA	TGCAGCGTTGCTCATTACGCTAGCCTCCAAGAGACCCAGTACTTC	CSVAHYASLQETQYF
TRBV20-1	many	TRBJ1-1	NA	TGCAGTGCTCGACAGGCTGGCACTGAAGCTTTCTTT	CSARQAGTEAFF
TRBV28	many	TRBJ2-7	NA	TGTGCCAGCAGTTTATCTCGGTTGGACGAGCAGTACTTC	CASSLSRLDEQYF
TRBV3-1	many	TRBJ2-2	TRBD2	TGTGCCAGCAGCCAAGCGGGAGGAAACACCGGGGAGCTGTTTTTT	CASSQAGGNTGELFF
TRBV5-4	NA	TRBJ1-6	NA	TGTGCCAGCAGCCAAGTGACAGAAGAAGTAGGTAATTCACCCCTCCACTTT	CASSQVTEEVGNSPLHF
TRBV28	NA	TRBJ1-6	NA	TGTGCCAGCAGTTTGGGTGGCAGCGGGAGGGCGGGAGGTTCACCCCTCCACTTT	CASSLGGSGRAGGSPLHF
TRBV6-1	few	TRBJ2-7	NA	TGTGCCAGCAGTGAAGGGGTCTCCTACGAGCAGTACTTC	CASSEGVSYEQYF
TRBV7-8	many	TRBJ2-7	NA	TGTGCCAGCGGAACAGGGTCAACGCCTGGGGAGCAGTACTTC	CASGTGSTPGEQYF
TRBV4-3	many	TRBJ1-3	TRBD1	TGCGCCAGCAGCCAACAGACAGGGTTCGCTGGAAACACCATATATTTT	CASSQQTGFAGNTIYF
TRBV5-6	NA	TRBJ1-4	NA	TGTGCCAGCAGGTTGCCGCCGCCGGGACCCAGCGTTTGTGAAAAACTGTTTTTT	CASRLPPPGPSVCEKLFF
TRBV11-2	many	TRBJ1-1	TRBD1	TGTGCCAGCAGCTACGACAGGGTGAACACTGAAGCTTTCTTT	CASSYDRVNTEAFF
TRBV3-1	many	TRBJ1-5	NA	TGTGCCAGCAGCCGAGGGACCGGGTCAAATAGCAATCAGCCCCAGCATTTT	CASSRGTGSNSNQPQHF
TRBV7-7	NA	TRBJ2-2	NA	TGTGCTAGCAGCTTTGGTGACACCGGGGAGCTGTTTTTT	CASSFGDTGELFF
TRBV20-1	NA	TRBJ1-2	TRBD1	TGCAGTGCTACAGGGGGCGGGAAGAACTATGGCTACACCTTC	CSATGGGKNYGYTF
TRBV28	many	TRBJ2-1	NA	TGTGCCAGCAGTTCAATCAAAACAGCGGAGATCAGCAATGAGCAGTTCTTC	CASSSIKTAEISNEQFF
TRBV12-3/TRBV12-4	NA	TRBJ1-3	NA	TGTGCCAGCAGTTTCGGGGGCGCGGCTGGAAACACCATATATTTT	CASSFGGAAGNTIYF
TRBV2	NA	TRBJ1-5	NA	TGTGCCAGCAGACAGGGTGTGGGTCAGCCCCAGCATTTT	CASRQGVGQPQHF
TRBV12-3/TRBV12-4	many	TRBJ1-2	NA	TGTGCCAGCAGCCCCGGGGCCGGCCTGCATGGCTACACCTTC	CASSPGAGLHGYTF
TRBV6-5	NA	TRBJ2-3	NA	TGTGCCAGCAGTTACGGACAGTCCACAGATACGCAGTATTTT	CASSYGQSTDTQYF
TRBV6-1	many	TRBJ1-1	TRBD1	TGTGCCAGCAGTTATACAGGGGTGGGCACTGAAGCTTTCTTT	CASSYTGVGTEAFF
TRBV6-5	NA	TRBJ1-6	TRBD1	TGTGCCAGCAGTTACACGACAGGGGAAGACTCACCCCTCCACTTT	CASSYTTGEDSPLHF
TRBV9	few	TRBJ2-3	NA	TGTGCCAGCAGCGGGGGAATGCGGTTTAGCACAGATACGCAGTATTTT	CASSGGMRFSTDTQYF
TRBV6-1	NA	TRBJ1-5	TRBD1	TGTGCCAGCAGTGAAGGGACAGGGTTAGGTAGCAATCAGCCCCAGCATTTT	CASSEGTGLGSNQPQHF
TRBV2	many	TRBJ2-1	TRBD2	TGTGCCAGCCGGGGGGGGTCCTCAAGGGTAAATGAGCAGTTCTTC	CASRGGSSRVNEQFF
TRBV2	many	TRBJ2-1	TRBD2	TGTGCCAGTAAGGCGGGAGGGAACAATGAGCAGTTCTTC	CASKAGGNNEQFF
TRBV5-4	few	TRBJ2-3	NA	TGTGCCAGCAGCTTGGCCGGGAGAGGAACAGATACGCAGTATTTT	CASSLAGRGTDTQYF
TRBV6-2/TRBV6-3	NA	TRBJ2-2	NA	TGTGCCAGCAGTCCCGTGAACACCGGGGAGCTGTTTTTT	CASSPVNTGELFF
TRBV6-1	few	TRBJ2-1	NA	TGTGCCAGCAGCGTTAGCGGCACCTCCTACAATGAGCAGTTCTTC	CASSVSGTSYNEQFF
TRBV28	many	TRBJ1-5	TRBD1	TGTGCCAGCAGTTTTGCAGGGGGACGTCAGCCCCAGCATTTT	CASSFAGGRQPQHF
TRBV7-9	few	TRBJ1-1	NA	TGTGCCAGCAGCCCGAACGCGGGGCCTGAAGCTTTCTTT	CASSPNAGPEAFF
TRBV19	NA	TRBJ2-5	TRBD1	TGTGCCAGTAGTAGCTTCAGGGGGGAGACCCAGTACTTC	CASSSFRGETQYF
TRBV3-1	many	TRBJ2-3	TRBD1	TGTGCCAGCAGCCAACAGGGGGCATCTGATACGCAGTATTTT	CASSQQGASDTQYF
TRBV9	NA	TRBJ2-7	TRBD2	TGTGCCGGCAGCGCGACCGGGACTACCTACGAGCAGTACTTC	CAGSATGTTYEQYF
TRBV20-1	few	TRBJ2-2	NA	TGCAGTGCTAGAGACTTCAGGGAATCGACCGGGGAGCTGTTTTTT	CSARDFRESTGELFF
TRBV19	few	TRBJ2-1	NA	TGTGCCAGTAATCCCGCAGGAGGAGGGCACAATGAGCAGTTCTTC	CASNPAGGGHNEQFF
TRBV20-1	many	TRBJ1-1	NA	TGCAGTGCTAGGGCAGGTGGAACCGAGGGGGAAGCTTTCTTT	CSARAGGTEGEAFF
TRBV5-1	few	TRBJ2-7	TRBD2	TGCGCCAGCAGCCCGGATCGACTAGCAGTAAGCTCCTACGAGCAGTACTTC	CASSPDRLAVSSYEQYF
TRBV2	NA	TRBJ2-3	TRBD2	TGTGCCAGCAGTGAAGCAAGGGGACTAGCGGGGGGCGCAGATACGCAGTATTTT	CASSEARGLAGGADTQYF
TRBV27	many	TRBJ1-1	NA	TGTGCCAGCAGTTTAAAACCCGGTTCCCTGAACACTGAAGCTTTCTTT	CASSLKPGSLNTEAFF
TRBV10-2	NA	TRBJ2-5	NA	TGCGCCAGCAGTTATCTGGGGGGCCTGGAGACCCAGTACTTC	CASSYLGGLETQYF
TRBV6-1	many	TRBJ2-7	NA	TGTGCCAGCAGCTTTCGCCGGAGCCCCACGGTATTCTACGAGCAGTACTTC	CASSFRRSPTVFYEQYF
TRBV7-9	NA	TRBJ2-4	NA	TGTGCCAGCAGCTTATTTGGGACCGAAATAGCCAAAAACATTCAGTACTTC	CASSLFGTEIAKNIQYF
TRBV27	many	TRBJ1-2	TRBD1	TGTGCCAGCAGGTTGACAGGGGGCAACTATGGCTACACCTTC	CASRLTGGNYGYTF